Below, 29 T cell receptor beta chains from the same sample are listed, as sequenced in a study of beta chain features in type 1 diabetes. cDNA synthesis used the whole RNA isolate, giving expressed TCRB sequences. Profiled with immunoSEQ multiplex PCR; TCRdb holds only in-frame clones, not every one. The sample holds about 250,000 clones, roughly an eighth seen once. The sample consisted of naive CD4+ T cells from blood. The receptors derive from a woman between 40 and 50 years old in good health.

This clone was seen only a few times. The chain links TRBV7-2 to TRBJ2-3; D may be TRBD2 (5 bases). V was clipped by 5 bases and J by 1 base, with 13 bases between them. Germline assignment: CDR1 SGHTA and CDR2 FQGNSA. The CDR3 spans 15 residues. The CDR3 nucleotides read TGTGCCAGCAGCCGACCCAGCGGAGGCACAGATACGCAGTATTTT. Protein sequence: CASSRPSGGTDTQYF.

This clone was found a few times. This rearrangement joins TRBV6-1 to TRBJ1-5; 9 nucleotides match TRBD1. Looked up from germline, CDR1 is MNHNS and CDR2 is SASEGT. The trim removed 7 bases at V and 6 bases at J, leaving 10 bases unmatched. There are 15 residues in the CDR3. CDR3 loop: CASTLVGQGTQPQHF. The CDR3 region has the DNA TGTGCCAGCACGTTGGTTGGACAGGGGACTCAGCCCCAGCATTTT.

This chain links TRBV19 with TRBJ2-2, with 15 bases fitting TRBD2. J gave up 6 bases and V 4 bases, and 3 bases lay outside the gene matches. There are 16 residues in the CDR3. From germline, CDR1 is LNHDA and CDR2 SQIVND (reference sequence). This CDR3 is CASSTRTSGGAGELFF. In DNA form, the CDR3 reads TGTGCCAGTAGTACCAGGACTAGCGGGGGGGCCGGGGAGCTGTTTTTT.

This clone has a count of ten or more. V and J are TRBV4-3 and TRBJ2-5; D is unclear. Germline V gene sequence: CDR1 LGHNA, CDR2 YSLEER. This CDR3 is built from 14 residues. V lost 0 bases, J lost 0 bases, and 5 bases lay in between. The DNA for the CDR3 is TGCGCCAGCAGCCAAGATCTGTACCAAGAGACCCAGTACTTC. It codes for CASSQDLYQETQYF.

The CDR3 reads CASSQEGDTQYF. CDR3 sequence (DNA): TGTGCCAGCTCACAGGAGGGGGATACGCAGTATTTT. This chain links TRBV18 with TRBJ2-3; D might be TRBD2 (6 bases). Trimming removed 4 bases at V and 6 bases at J, with 8 bases between. CDR1 is KGHSH, CDR2 LQKENI, per germline. The CDR3 is 12 residues long. The full variable domain, completed using reference TRBV18 and TRBJ2-3, is NAGVMQNPRHLVRRRGQEARLRCSPMKGHSHVYWYRQLPEEGLKFMVYLQKENIIDESGMPKERFSAEFPKEGPSILRIQQVVRGDSAAYFCASSQEGDTQYFGPGTRLTVL.

This clone was detected a few times. The chain uses TRBV9 and TRBJ2-5; TRBD2 agrees at 10 bases. The V gene end was trimmed by 3 bases and the J gene end by 10 bases; junction bases not matched to a gene: 12. Looked up from germline, CDR1 is SGDLS and CDR2 is YYNGEE. The CDR3 is made up of 15 amino acids. The CDR3 loop is CASSATGLADFVQYF. The DNA of the CDR3 is TGTGCCAGCAGCGCGACCGGACTAGCGGATTTCGTCCAGTACTTC.

The chain combines TRBV6-5 with TRBJ2-1; 7 positions agree with TRBD2. CDR1 and CDR2 from the germline V gene are MNHEY and SVGAGI. The CDR3 extends over 15 amino acids. With 4 bases clipped from V and 4 bases from J, the junction kept 7 bases outside the gene matches. Here the CDR3 DNA reads TGTGCCAGCAGTTCAGCGGGGCCTATGTACAATGAGCAGTTCTTC. Amino acid sequence: CASSSAGPMYNEQFF.

There are a few counts of this clone. The chain has TRBV7-6 and TRBJ1-4; D unclear. The CDR3 runs 15 residues. V dropped 5 bases and J dropped 5 bases, with 15 bases sitting between them. Germline lookup yields CDR1 SGHVS and CDR2 FNYEAQ. DNA for the CDR3: TGTGCCAGCAGCCGAGTGCTGGCGGTCAATGAAAAACTGTTTTTT. This codes for CASSRVLAVNEKLFF.

The rearrangement links TRBV6-1 to TRBJ1-2; D is uncertain. Trimming stripped 4 bases from V and 5 bases from J, with 17 bases between. Germline V gene data show CDR1 as MNHNS and CDR2 as SASEGT. The CDR3 is 15 residues long. This CDR3 is CASSGWEGSRYGYTF. The CDR3 nucleotides read TGTGCCAGCAGTGGATGGGAGGGAAGCAGGTATGGCTACACCTTC.

The chain joins TRBV27 to TRBJ1-1; D is perhaps TRBD1 (6 bases). The V and J ends lost 4 bases and 1 base respectively, with 10 bases between them. Germline V gene data show CDR1 as MNHEY and CDR2 as SMNVEV (reference sequence). The CDR3 extends over 14 amino acids. The CDR3 here is CASSSIQGNTEAFF. CDR3 DNA: TGTGCCAGCAGTTCGATACAGGGGAACACTGAAGCTTTCTTT.

The V and J genes are TRBV7-2 and TRBJ2-3; 7 bases map to TRBD2. This CDR3 spans 15 amino acids. With 2 bases clipped from V and 2 bases from J, the junction kept 4 bases outside the gene matches. The germline CDR1 and CDR2 sequences are SGHTA and FQGNSA. CDR3: CASSLSGTTTDTQYF. The CDR3 coding sequence is TGTGCCAGCAGCTTAAGCGGGACTACCACAGATACGCAGTATTTT. The variable domain in full, completed from reference TRBV7-2 and TRBJ2-3, reads GAGVSQSPSNKVTEKGKDVELRCDPISGHTALYWYRQSLGQGLEFLIYFQGNSAPDKSGLPSDRFSAERTGGSVSTLTIQRTQQEDSAVYLCASSLSGTTTDTQYFGPGTRLTVL.

The sample holds a few counts of this clone. CDR3 region: CASSFPDSVNIQYF. CDR3 nucleotide sequence: TGCGCCAGCAGCTTCCCCGACAGCGTAAACATTCAGTACTTC. The chain carries TRBV5-1 and TRBJ2-4, with a weak D call TRBD1 (5 bases). The germline V gene encodes CDR1 SGHRS and CDR2 YFSETQ. CDR3 length: 14 amino acids. The V and J ends lost 2 bases and 6 bases respectively, with 12 bases between them.

The table lists this clone with a few counts. J is TRBJ1-5 and V is TRBV13, with 7 bases that match TRBD1. V was clipped by 2 bases and J by 4 bases; unmatched bases: 8. Germline lookup yields CDR1 PRHDT and CDR2 FYEKMQ (reference sequence). The CDR3 sequence is 16 residues long. The CDR3, as DNA: TGTGCCAGCAGCTTACCCGGACAGGATTGTAATCAGCCCCAGCATTTT. It codes for CASSLPGQDCNQPQHF.

The gene calls are TRBV9 and TRBJ2-6, with D uncertain. V shed 2 bases and J shed 0 bases, with 12 bases lying between them. From germline, CDR1 is SGDLS and CDR2 YYNGEE. This CDR3 region has 17 residues. The CDR3 is CASSVLGTNSGANVLTF. The CDR3 region has the DNA TGTGCCAGCAGCGTTTTGGGCACCAACTCTGGGGCCAACGTCCTGACTTTC.

The rearrangement joins TRBV4-2 to TRBJ2-1; 13 bases match TRBD2. The CDR3 sequence is 15 residues long. Germline CDR1 LGHNA, CDR2 YNFKEQ. Trimming cost V 3 bases and J 4 bases; bases outside gene matches: 0. The CDR3 nucleotides are TGTGCCAGCAGCCAGGGACTAGCGGGGTACAATGAGCAGTTCTTC. It is translated as CASSQGLAGYNEQFF.

The table lists this clone with a count of one. V and J are TRBV9 and TRBJ1-4; possibly TRBD1 for D (6 bases). V was shortened by 2 bases and J by 4 bases, with 9 bases between the two germline ends. Per germline, CDR1 SGDLS and CDR2 YYNGEE. The CDR3 contains 14 residues. The chain's CDR3 is CASSVGQHNEKLFF. The CDR3 DNA sequence: TGTGCCAGCAGCGTCGGACAGCATAATGAAAAACTGTTTTTT. Together with reference TRBV9 and TRBJ1-4, the CDR3 gives the full variable domain: DSGVTQTPKHLITATGQRVTLRCSPRSGDLSVYWYQQSLDQGLQFLIQYYNGEERAKGNILERFSAQQFPDLHSELNLSSLELGDSALYFCASSVGQHNEKLFFGSGTQLSVL.

A few counts support this clone. V gene TRBV5-8 combines with J gene TRBJ1-6; D might be TRBD1 (5 bases). Germline CDR1 SGHTS, CDR2 YDEGEE. V gave up 4 bases and J gave up 4 bases, with 12 bases separating them. The CDR3 extends over 15 amino acids. CDR3: CASSTETDYNSPLHF. As DNA, the CDR3 is TGTGCCAGCAGCACCGAGACAGATTATAATTCACCCCTCCACTTT.

This clone was counted a few times. The chain uses TRBV29-1 and TRBJ1-5; D remains unclear. The V end lost 4 bases, the J end lost 0 bases, and 10 bases lay between the germline ends. Germline V gene lookup returns CDR1 SQVTM and CDR2 ANQGSEA. CDR3 size: 14 residues. For the CDR3, the DNA is TGCAGCGTTGCCGCCAGTAATAGCAATCAGCCCCAGCATTTT. It codes for CSVAASNSNQPQHF.

The chain has TRBV10-3 and TRBJ2-7; D ambiguous. The CDR3 consists of 12 residues. The germline V gene has CDR1 ENHRY and CDR2 SYGVKD. The V gene lost 3 bases and the J gene lost 6 bases, with 9 bases spanning the gap. For the CDR3, the DNA is TGTGCCATCAGTGATTTCAGGCTCGAGCAGTACTTC. Translation: CAISDFRLEQYF.

The chain links TRBV4-3 to TRBJ2-3; 8 bases are shared with TRBD2. Germline trimming cut 1 base from V and 5 bases from J; bases unmatched to any gene: 5. This CDR3 is built from 15 residues. Germline V CDR1 and CDR2: LGHNA, YSLEER. CDR3 in amino acids: CASSQAPGGIDTQYF. For the CDR3, the DNA is TGCGCCAGCAGCCAAGCCCCGGGGGGGATAGATACGCAGTATTTT.

This clone was observed a few times. V usage is TRBV6-6 and J usage is TRBJ2-3, with D possibly being TRBD1 (5 bases). Deletions cut 2 bases from V and 1 base from J, with 10 bases between. The CDR3 runs to 15 residues. Germline loops: CDR1 MNHNY, CDR2 SVGAGI (reference sequence). The CDR3 DNA reads TGTGCCAGCAGTTACGTAAGGGGTGGCACAGATACGCAGTATTTT. Protein product: CASSYVRGGTDTQYF.

Only a few counts were recorded for this clone. The chain employs TRBV7-8 and TRBJ1-1; D remains ambiguous. Per the germline V gene, CDR1 is SGHVS and CDR2 is FQNEAQ. Trimming took 4 bases from V and 1 from J, leaving 10 bases between them. This CDR3 region has 14 residues. In DNA form, the CDR3 reads TGTGCCAGCAGCTCGCGGAGTACGAACACTGAAGCTTTCTTT. It yields the protein CASSSRSTNTEAFF.

In this sample, this clone turned up a few times. The chain employs TRBV7-9 and TRBJ1-1, with D uncertain. The CDR3 is made up of 13 amino acids. CDR1 SEHNR and CDR2 FQNEAQ come from the germline V gene (reference sequence). V was trimmed by 5 bases and J by 2 bases, leaving 9 bases between them. The CDR3: CASSQRSNTEAFF. The CDR3 DNA is TGTGCCAGCAGCCAACGTAGTAACACTGAAGCTTTCTTT.

This clone was seen more than once but under ten times. The J gene is TRBJ1-2, the V gene TRBV5-5; unclear D gene. CDR1 and CDR2 (germline): SGHKS, YYEKEE (reference sequence). The CDR3 has 14 amino acids. V lost 0 bases to trimming and J lost 4 bases, with 10 bases between them. The CDR3 sequence is CASSLASDTYGYTF. The CDR3, as DNA: TGTGCCAGCAGCTTGGCCTCAGACACCTATGGCTACACCTTC.

The CDR3 spells CASSVGVGAQTQYF. The CDR3 bases are TGTGCCAGCAGCGTAGGTGTTGGGGCGCAGACCCAGTACTTC. The gene calls are TRBV9 and TRBJ2-5, with D perhaps TRBD1 (5 bases). V was shortened by 0 bases and J by 6 bases, with 12 bases between the two germline ends. Germline CDR1 SGDLS, CDR2 YYNGEE. CDR3 length equals 14 residues.

The chain recombines TRBV9 with TRBJ2-3; 11 bases are a match to TRBD2. The CDR3 totals 17 residues. Trimming cost V 3 bases and J 4 bases; bases outside gene matches: 10. Looked up from germline, CDR1 is SGDLS and CDR2 is YYNGEE. The CDR3 DNA sequence: TGTGCCAGCAGCGCCCGAACTTTAGCGGGGGGGCCAGATACGCAGTATTTT. This encodes CASSARTLAGGPDTQYF.

Ten or more counts support this clone. In DNA form, the CDR3 reads TGCAGCGTCACGGCGGGACCGAGTGAGCAGTACTTC. Encoded protein: CSVTAGPSEQYF. The rearrangement links TRBV29-1 to TRBJ2-7; tentative D call: TRBD2 (6 bases). V gave up 6 bases and J gave up 7 bases, with 16 bases separating them. CDR1 and CDR2 (germline): SQVTM, ANQGSEA. This CDR3 is 12 amino acids long.

V gene TRBV5-5 combines with J gene TRBJ1-2, with D unclear. The V gene's germline CDR1 is SGHKS and CDR2 YYEKEE (reference sequence). The CDR3 length is 12 residues. The V end lost 0 bases, the J end lost 4 bases, and 4 bases lay between the germline ends. Here the CDR3 DNA reads TGTGCCAGCAGCTTGGACAGCTATGGCTACACCTTC. It encodes CASSLDSYGYTF.

This clone came up a few times. V usage is TRBV9 and J usage is TRBJ2-4, with 8 bases lining up with TRBD2. Germline CDR1 is SGDLS and CDR2 is YYNGEE. Trimming took 0 bases from V and 2 from J; bases not matched to a gene: 13. The CDR3 length is 19 residues. In nucleotides, the CDR3 is TGTGCCAGCAGCGTAGCCTCGGGGGGGACGGTGTTAACCAAAAACATTCAGTACTTC. Encoded protein: CASSVASGGTVLTKNIQYF.